A selection of T cell receptor beta chains follows, all from one sample in a study of T cells in Graves' hyperthyroidism and ophthalmopathy. MiXCR, applied by TCRdb to the multiplex PCR reads, yields one record per CDR3 protein. This table holds approximately 600,000 distinct CDR3 sequences, 14% found once. The sample consisted of blood. Every receptor here comes from a woman under 30 with Graves' ophthalmopathy. Both conserved end residues are part of each CDR3. A D gene is named only where the DNA matches it firmly. Rows give clone size only sometimes, using once, few, many, or a class for an expanded clone.

size | J | V | D | CDR3 | DNA
many | TRBJ2-7 | TRBV20-1 | NA | CSAEDRSAEQYF | TGCAGTGCTGAGGACCGTTCGGCCGAGCAGTACTTC
many | TRBJ1-4 | TRBV2 | TRBD1 | CASSAGQGGTEKLFF | TGTGCCAGCAGTGCAGGACAGGGAGGGACTGAAAAACTGTTTTTT
few | TRBJ2-1 | TRBV4-2 | TRBD2 | CASSQDSGSHNEQFF | TGTGCCAGCAGCCAAGATAGCGGGAGCCACAATGAGCAGTTCTTC
many | TRBJ2-1 | TRBV28 | NA | CASSLADPEGDEQFF | TGTGCCAGCAGTTTAGCAGATCCGGAGGGCGATGAGCAGTTCTTC
few | TRBJ2-1 | TRBV29-1 | NA | CSVEWRLVYNEQFF | TGCAGCGTTGAATGGAGGCTAGTTTACAATGAGCAGTTCTTC
many | TRBJ2-3 | TRBV14 | NA | CASSPTRDLTQYF | TGTGCCAGCAGCCCGACCCGGGACCTCACGCAGTATTTT
many | TRBJ1-1 | TRBV28 | TRBD1 | CASSFSVGDRNMNTEAFF | TGTGCCAGCAGTTTTAGTGTAGGGGACAGGAACATGAACACTGAAGCTTTCTTT
many | TRBJ1-1 | TRBV2 | NA | CATRGPPATEAFF | TGTGCCACCCGGGGACCTCCGGCGACTGAAGCTTTCTTT
few | TRBJ2-3 | TRBV4-1 | NA | CASSQYYIAAVYTDTQYF | TGCGCCAGCAGCCAATATTATATAGCGGCCGTCTACACAGATACGCAGTATTTT
many | TRBJ1-2 | TRBV5-1 | TRBD1 | CASRYPGTVLNYGYTF | TGCGCCAGCAGATATCCCGGGACAGTCCTAAACTATGGCTACACCTTC
NA | TRBJ1-3 | TRBV5-5 | TRBD1 | CASKIGGAYGNTIYF | TGTGCCAGCAAAATAGGGGGCGCGTATGGAAACACCATATATTTT
many | TRBJ1-1 | TRBV9 | NA | CASSPSYRVGLNTEAFF | TGTGCCAGCAGCCCGTCCTACAGGGTAGGTCTGAACACTGAAGCTTTCTTT
many | TRBJ2-7 | TRBV6-1 | TRBD2 | CASRSGLAGGSYEQYF | TGTGCCAGCAGATCGGGACTAGCGGGAGGGTCCTACGAGCAGTACTTC
once | TRBJ2-7 | TRBV11-3 | TRBD2 | CASSWGLAGVGIYEQYF | TGTGCCAGCAGCTGGGGACTAGCGGGAGTAGGAATCTACGAGCAGTACTTC
many | TRBJ2-1 | TRBV7-3 | TRBD2 | CASSLMSSGSHEQFF | TGTGCCAGCAGCTTAATGTCTAGCGGGAGCCATGAGCAGTTCTTC
many | TRBJ2-7 | TRBV10-3 | NA | CAISETRNGAYEQYF | TGTGCCATCAGTGAAACCAGGAACGGAGCCTACGAGCAGTACTTC
NA | TRBJ2-5 | TRBV19 | TRBD2 | CASGLSGGLETQYF | TGTGCCAGTGGGCTTTCGGGGGGTTTGGAGACCCAGTACTTC
many | TRBJ2-7 | TRBV6-6 | NA | CASSYWLRSIYEQYF | TGTGCCAGCAGTTACTGGCTGAGGTCAATATACGAGCAGTACTTC
few | TRBJ2-2 | TRBV2 | TRBD1 | CASSRDRPTLGELFF | TGTGCCAGCAGTAGGGACAGGCCGACTTTGGGGGAGCTGTTTTTT
many | TRBJ2-7 | TRBV6-6 | TRBD2 | CASSYSGSGSSYEQYF | TGTGCCAGCAGTTACTCGGGTAGCGGGAGCTCCTACGAGCAGTACTTC
few | TRBJ2-1 | TRBV7-8 | TRBD1 | CASSSLEGLIGTGAYNEQFF | TGTGCCAGCAGCTCATTAGAGGGACTCATTGGGACAGGGGCCTACAATGAGCAGTTCTTC
NA | TRBJ2-7 | TRBV7-9 | NA | CASRVGRNGQYF | TGTGCCAGCAGGGTCGGCCGGAACGGGCAGTACTTC
NA | TRBJ2-7 | TRBV7-2 | NA | CAGSFLPGSYEQYF | TGTGCCGGCAGCTTCCTACCCGGCTCCTACGAGCAGTACTTC
NA | TRBJ1-2 | TRBV9 | NA | CASSATQGAYYGYTF | TGTGCCAGCAGCGCGACACAGGGAGCTTACTATGGCTACACCTTC
many | TRBJ2-1 | TRBV15 | TRBD2 | CATSRDVRTGLAGESEQFF | TGTGCCACCAGCAGAGACGTTCGCACGGGACTAGCGGGAGAGAGTGAGCAGTTCTTC
many | TRBJ1-5 | TRBV7-6 | NA | CASSEGPPHQPQHF | TGTGCCAGCAGCGAGGGGCCCCCCCATCAGCCCCAGCATTTT
many | TRBJ2-7 | TRBV20-1 | NA | CSVGGEWYEQYF | TGCAGTGTGGGGGGAGAATGGTACGAGCAGTACTTC
NA | TRBJ1-1 | TRBV12-3/TRBV12-4 | NA | CASSRTDHEAFF | TGTGCCAGCAGTCGGACAGACCATGAAGCTTTCTTT
few | TRBJ2-7 | TRBV29-1 | TRBD1 | CSVSDRGITYEQYF | TGCAGCGTATCCGACAGGGGGATAACCTACGAGCAGTACTTC
many | TRBJ1-1 | TRBV6-1 | TRBD1 | CASSTGTGNEAFF | TGTGCCAGCAGTACCGGGACAGGGAATGAAGCTTTCTTT
many | TRBJ1-2 | TRBV7-2 | TRBD1 | CASSVLQGASYGYTF | TGTGCCAGCAGCGTCCTTCAGGGGGCAAGCTATGGCTACACCTTC
few | TRBJ1-4 | TRBV19 | TRBD1 | CASKAGQVNEKLFF | TGTGCCAGTAAGGCCGGACAGGTTAATGAAAAACTGTTTTTT
NA | TRBJ1-1 | TRBV27 | NA | CASSFSHKQGEDTEAFF | TGTGCCAGCAGTTTCTCTCACAAACAGGGTGAGGACACTGAAGCTTTCTTT
NA | TRBJ1-4 | TRBV7-2 | NA | CASSLRSSEKLFF | TGTGCCAGCAGCTTACGGTCATCCGAAAAACTGTTTTTT
many | TRBJ2-7 | TRBV29-1 | TRBD1 | CSVEARTGSSYEQYF | TGCAGCGTTGAAGCTCGGACAGGGAGCTCCTACGAGCAGTACTTC
many | TRBJ2-7 | TRBV19 | NA | CASSIQTIPYEQYF | TGTGCCAGTAGTATCCAAACTATTCCCTACGAGCAGTACTTC
NA | TRBJ2-3 | TRBV7-9 | NA | CASSWGGASTDTQYF | TGTGCCAGCAGCTGGGGGGGGGCCAGCACAGATACGCAGTATTTT
many | TRBJ1-1 | TRBV29-1 | NA | CSVHPGVGRILGTEAFF | TGCAGCGTCCACCCGGGGGTGGGGAGAATTTTAGGCACTGAAGCTTTCTTT
many | TRBJ1-4 | TRBV27 | NA | CASSSSLGGVEKLFF | TGTGCCAGCAGTTCATCTCTCGGGGGGGTTGAAAAACTGTTTTTT
many | TRBJ2-1 | TRBV6-1 | NA | CASSDAPAGGSSYNEQFF | TGTGCCAGCAGTGACGCCCCGGCGGGCGGCAGCTCCTACAATGAGCAGTTCTTC
many | TRBJ1-2 | TRBV28 | TRBD1 | CASSALRGNYGYTF | TGTGCCAGCAGCGCCCTCAGGGGGAACTATGGCTACACCTTC
NA | TRBJ2-7 | TRBV7-3 | NA | CASSLIAYPGYEQYF | TGTGCCAGCAGCTTAATAGCCTACCCGGGCTACGAGCAGTACTTC